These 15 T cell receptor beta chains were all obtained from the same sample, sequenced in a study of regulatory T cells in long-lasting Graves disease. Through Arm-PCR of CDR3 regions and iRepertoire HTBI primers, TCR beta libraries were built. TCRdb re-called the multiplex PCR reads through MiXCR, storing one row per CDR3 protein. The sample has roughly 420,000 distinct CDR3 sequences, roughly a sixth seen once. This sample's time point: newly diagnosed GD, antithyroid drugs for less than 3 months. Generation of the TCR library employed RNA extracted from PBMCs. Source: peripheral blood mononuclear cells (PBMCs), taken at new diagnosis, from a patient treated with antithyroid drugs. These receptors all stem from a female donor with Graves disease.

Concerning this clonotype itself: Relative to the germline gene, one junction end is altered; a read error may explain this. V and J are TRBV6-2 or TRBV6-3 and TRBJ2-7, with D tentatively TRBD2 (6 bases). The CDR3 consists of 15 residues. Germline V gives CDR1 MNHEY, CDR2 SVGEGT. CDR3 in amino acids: CASSRDRDLPYELYF. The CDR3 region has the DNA TGTGCCAGCAGTCGGGACCGGGACTTACCCTACGAGCTGTACTTC.

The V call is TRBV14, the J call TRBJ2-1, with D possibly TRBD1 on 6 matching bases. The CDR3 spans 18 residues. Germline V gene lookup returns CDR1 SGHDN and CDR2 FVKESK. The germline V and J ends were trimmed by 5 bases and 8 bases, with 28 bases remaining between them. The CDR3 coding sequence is TGTGCCAGCAGCAAATCGTTCTTGGGGGCAGGGTTCAGCGATGAGCAGTTCTTC. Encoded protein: CASSKSFLGAGFSDEQFF. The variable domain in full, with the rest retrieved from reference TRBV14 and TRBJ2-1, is EAGVTQFPSHSVIEKGQTVTLRCDPISGHDNLYWYRRVMGKEIKFLLHFVKESKQDESGMPNNRFLAERTGGTYSTLKVQPAELEDSGVYFCASSKSFLGAGFSDEQFFGPGTRLTVL.

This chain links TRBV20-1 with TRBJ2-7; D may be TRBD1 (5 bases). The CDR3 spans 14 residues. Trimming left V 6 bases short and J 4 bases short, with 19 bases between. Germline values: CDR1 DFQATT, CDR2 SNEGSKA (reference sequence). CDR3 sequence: CSAIIRQGAYEQYF. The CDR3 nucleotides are TGCAGTGCCATAATCCGGCAGGGTGCTTACGAGCAGTACTTC.

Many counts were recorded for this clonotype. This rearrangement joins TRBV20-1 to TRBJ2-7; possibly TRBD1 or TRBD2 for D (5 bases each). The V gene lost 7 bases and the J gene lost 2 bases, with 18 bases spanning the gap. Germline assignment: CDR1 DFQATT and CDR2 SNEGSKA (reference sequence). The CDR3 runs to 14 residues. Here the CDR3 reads CSGGSQRGPYEQYF. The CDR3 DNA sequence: TGCAGTGGGGGGTCGCAACGGGGCCCCTACGAGCAGTACTTC.

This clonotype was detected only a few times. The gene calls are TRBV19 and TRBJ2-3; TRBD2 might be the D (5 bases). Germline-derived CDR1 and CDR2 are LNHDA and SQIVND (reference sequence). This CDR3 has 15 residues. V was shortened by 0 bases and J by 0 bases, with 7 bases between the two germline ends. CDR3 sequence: CASSIEAASTDTQYF. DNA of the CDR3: TGTGCCAGTAGTATAGAAGCGGCTAGCACAGATACGCAGTATTTT.

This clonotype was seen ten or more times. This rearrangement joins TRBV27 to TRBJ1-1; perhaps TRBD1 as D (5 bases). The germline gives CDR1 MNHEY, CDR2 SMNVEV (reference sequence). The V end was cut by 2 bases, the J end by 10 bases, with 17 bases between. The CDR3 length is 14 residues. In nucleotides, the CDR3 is TGTGCCAGCAGTTTAAATCGCCAGGGTCGTGGAGCTTTCTTT. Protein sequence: CASSLNRQGRGAFF.

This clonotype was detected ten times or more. Here the CDR3 reads CASSYPRLDMSDTQYF. CDR3 bases: TGTGCCAGCAGTTACCCCCGGCTGGATATGTCAGATACGCAGTATTTT. J is TRBJ2-3 and V is TRBV12-3 or TRBV12-4; D is unresolved. V shed 4 bases and J shed 4 bases, with 18 bases lying between them. This CDR3 spans 16 amino acids.

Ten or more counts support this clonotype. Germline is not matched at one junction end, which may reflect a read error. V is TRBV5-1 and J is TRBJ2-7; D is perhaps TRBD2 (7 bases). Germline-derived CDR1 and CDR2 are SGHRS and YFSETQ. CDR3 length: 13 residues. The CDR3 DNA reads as TGCACCAGCAGCTTGAGGGGGGGGCCGGAGCAGTACTTC. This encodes CTSSLRGGPEQYF.

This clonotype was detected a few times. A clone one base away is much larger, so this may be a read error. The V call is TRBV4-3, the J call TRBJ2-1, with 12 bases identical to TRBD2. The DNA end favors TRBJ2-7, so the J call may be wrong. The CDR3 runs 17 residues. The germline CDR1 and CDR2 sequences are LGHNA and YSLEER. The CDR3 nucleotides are TGCGCCAGCAGTCACGCGACTAGCGGGAGAACCTACAATGAGCAGTACTTC. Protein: CASSHATSGRTYNEQYF.

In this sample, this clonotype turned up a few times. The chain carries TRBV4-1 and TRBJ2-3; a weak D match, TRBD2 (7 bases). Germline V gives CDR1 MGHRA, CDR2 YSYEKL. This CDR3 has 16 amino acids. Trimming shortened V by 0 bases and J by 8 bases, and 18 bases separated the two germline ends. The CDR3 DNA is TGCGCCAGCAGCCAAGAGGGGGGACGGGGAGGGGGTACGCAGTATTTT. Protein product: CASSQEGGRGGGTQYF.

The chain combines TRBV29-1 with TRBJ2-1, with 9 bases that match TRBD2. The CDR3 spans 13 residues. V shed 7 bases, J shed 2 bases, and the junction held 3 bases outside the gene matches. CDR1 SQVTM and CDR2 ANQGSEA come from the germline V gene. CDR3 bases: TGCAGCGCCAGACTAGCGGCCTACAATGAGCAGTTCTTC. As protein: CSARLAAYNEQFF.

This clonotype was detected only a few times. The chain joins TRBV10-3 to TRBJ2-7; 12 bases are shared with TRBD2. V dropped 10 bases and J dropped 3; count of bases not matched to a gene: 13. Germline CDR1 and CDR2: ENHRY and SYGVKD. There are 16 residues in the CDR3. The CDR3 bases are TGTGCCACGTTCACTAGCGGGGGGACCTCGAGCTACGAGCAGTACTTC. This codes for CATFTSGGTSSYEQYF.

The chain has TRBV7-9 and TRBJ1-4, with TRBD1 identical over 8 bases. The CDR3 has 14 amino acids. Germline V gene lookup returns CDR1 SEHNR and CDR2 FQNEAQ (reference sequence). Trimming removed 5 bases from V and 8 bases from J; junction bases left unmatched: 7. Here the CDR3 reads CASSPRTGFEKLFF. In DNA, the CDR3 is TGTGCCAGCAGCCCACGGACAGGGTTCGAAAAACTGTTTTTT.

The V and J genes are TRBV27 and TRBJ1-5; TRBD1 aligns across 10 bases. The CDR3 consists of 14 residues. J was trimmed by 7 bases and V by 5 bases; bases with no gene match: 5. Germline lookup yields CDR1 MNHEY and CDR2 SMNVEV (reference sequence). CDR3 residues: CASSAKDRGQPQHF. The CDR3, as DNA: TGTGCCAGCAGTGCGAAGGACAGGGGGCAGCCCCAGCATTTT.

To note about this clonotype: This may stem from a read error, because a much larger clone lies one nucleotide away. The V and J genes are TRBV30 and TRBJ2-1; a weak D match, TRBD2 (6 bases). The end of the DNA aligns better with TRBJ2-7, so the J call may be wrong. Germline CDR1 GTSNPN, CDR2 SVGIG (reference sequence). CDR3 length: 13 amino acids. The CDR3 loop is CAWSVGGRNEQYF. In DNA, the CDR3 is TGTGCCTGGAGTGTTGGAGGGAGGAATGAGCAGTACTTC.